This is a list of T cell receptor beta chains from one sample in a study of shared clonotypes between healthy human individuals. Profiled with immunoSEQ multiplex PCR; TCRdb holds only in-frame clones, not every one. This table has approximately 2.3 million clones, approximately 95% appearing once. The specimen sequenced was naive CD4+ T cells from PBMCs. Receptors were obtained from a man aged 18-30 years in good health. Some clones in this sample may be carry-over from other donors' samples. CDR3s include the opening cysteine and the closing phenylalanine or tryptophan. Fields, in order: D gene, clone size, J gene, V gene, CDR3 protein, CDR3 DNA. D genes are given only for firm matches. Some rows mark clone size as missing; the rest say once, few, many or name a class of expanded clone.

TRBD1 NA TRBJ2-3 TRBV11-3 CASSLGGQGWADTQYF TGTGCCAGCAGCTTAGGCGGACAGGGCTGGGCAGATACGCAGTATTTT
TRBD2 once TRBJ2-4 TRBV30 CAWKSGSLRNIQYF TGTGCCTGGAAGAGCGGGAGTCTTCGGAACATTCAGTACTTC
NA NA TRBJ1-4 TRBV7-2 CASSLVGRGRATNEKLFF TGTGCCAGCAGCTTAGTTGGTCGGGGGAGGGCAACTAATGAAAAACTGTTTTTT
NA NA TRBJ1-1 TRBV9 CASSANSLNTEAFF TGTGCCAGCAGCGCGAATTCTCTGAACACTGAAGCTTTCTTT
NA once TRBJ2-7 TRBV7-9 CASSPRSTYEQYF TGTGCCAGCAGCCCCAGGAGTACCTACGAGCAGTACTTC
NA NA TRBJ2-1 TRBV5-4 CASSSGVGAGYNEQFF TGTGCCAGCAGCTCGGGGGTAGGAGCTGGCTACAATGAGCAGTTCTTC
TRBD1 NA TRBJ2-5 TRBV2 CASRPGTGSIQTQYF TGTGCCAGCAGACCCGGGACAGGGAGTATTCAGACCCAGTACTTC
TRBD2 once TRBJ2-1 TRBV11-3 CASTSQGGTSSYEQFF TGTGCCAGCACCTCCCAAGGAGGGACTAGCTCGTATGAGCAGTTCTTC
NA NA TRBJ2-2 TRBV7-2 CASSLTGVVGGELFF TGTGCCAGCAGCTTAACTGGGGTAGTAGGCGGGGAGCTGTTTTTT
NA NA TRBJ1-1 TRBV2 CASSESAVNTEAFF TGTGCCAGCAGTGAATCAGCCGTGAACACTGAAGCTTTCTTT
TRBD2 NA TRBJ2-7 TRBV9 CASSEGLAGAAYEQYF TGTGCCAGCAGCGAGGGACTAGCGGGCGCAGCCTACGAGCAGTACTTC
NA NA TRBJ2-7 TRBV5-1 CASSVQVWDEQYF TGCGCCAGCAGCGTGCAGGTCTGGGACGAGCAGTACTTC
TRBD2 NA TRBJ2-7 TRBV7-9 CATRTSGMYEQYF TGTGCCACCCGGACTAGCGGGATGTACGAGCAGTACTTC
TRBD2 NA TRBJ2-7 TRBV28 CASSSRGGLGYEQYF TGTGCCAGCAGTTCGCGGGGAGGGCTGGGGTACGAGCAGTACTTC
NA NA TRBJ2-1 TRBV4-1 CASSLLPAPDNNEQFF TGCGCCAGCAGCCTCCTCCCAGCACCTGACAACAATGAGCAGTTCTTC
NA NA TRBJ2-4 TRBV28 CASTESLAKNIQYF TGTGCCAGCACCGAGAGTCTAGCCAAAAACATTCAGTACTTC